These 11 T cell receptor beta chains share one sample of origin, sequenced in a study of graft-versus-host responses after intestinal transplantation. No cognate antigen is known for these TCRs. Profiling relied on immunoSEQ multiplex PCR, and the TCRdb table lists in-frame clones only, not all of them. The sample carries fewer than 85,000 clones, roughly 90% recorded once. Sequences were derived from unstimulated CD8+ T cells sorted from spleen or lymph node cells, sampled before intestinal transplant. The receptors were gathered from a human donor who received an intestinal transplant.

The chain recombines TRBV28 with TRBJ1-6; no clear D gene. The CDR3 spans 14 residues. In germline, CDR1 is MDHEN, CDR2 SYDVKM. Trimming left V 2 bases short and J 5 bases short, with 7 bases between. DNA for the CDR3: TGTGCCAGCAGTTTAACGGTGAATAATTCACCCCTCCACTTT. Protein product: CASSLTVNNSPLHF.

This sequence joins TRBV4-1 and TRBJ1-5, with D tentatively TRBD1 (6 bases). There are 14 residues in the CDR3. Germline CDR1 and CDR2: MGHRA and YSYEKL. V dropped 4 bases and J dropped 1 base, with 8 bases sitting between them. CDR3 region: CASSRQASNQPQHF. CDR3 sequence (DNA): TGCGCCAGCAGCCGACAGGCCAGCAATCAGCCCCAGCATTTT.

This chain uses TRBV5-1 with TRBJ1-4, with D possibly being TRBD1 (5 bases). In germline, CDR1 is SGHRS, CDR2 YFSETQ. V was cut by 5 bases and J by 16 bases, with 12 bases left in between. This CDR3 is built from 10 residues. The CDR3 DNA sequence: TGCGCCAGCAGGGGGGGGACTCCGTTTTTT. This encodes CASRGGTPFF.

The rearrangement joins TRBV4-2 to TRBJ1-4, with D hard to call. The CDR3 totals 16 residues. V was clipped by 0 bases and J by 0 bases, with 8 bases between them. Germline V gene data show CDR1 as LGHNA and CDR2 as YNFKEQ. CDR3 sequence reads: CASSQDVGATNEKLFF. In nucleotides, the CDR3 is TGTGCCAGCAGCCAAGATGTCGGAGCAACTAATGAAAAACTGTTTTTT.

The chain couples TRBV28 to TRBJ2-5; 8 bases map to TRBD1. Looked up from germline, CDR1 is MDHEN and CDR2 is SYDVKM. V was clipped by 4 bases and J by 5 bases; unmatched bases: 9. CDR3 length equals 15 residues. The CDR3 sequence is CASSSIQGARETQYF. CDR3 nucleotide sequence: TGTGCCAGCAGTTCGATCCAGGGGGCGCGGGAGACCCAGTACTTC. The full variable domain, its missing parts supplied by reference TRBV28 and TRBJ2-5, is DVKVTQSSRYLVKRTGEKVFLECVQDMDHENMFWYRQDPGLGLRLIYFSYDVKMKEKGDIPEGYSVSREKKERFSLILESASTNQTSMYLCASSSIQGARETQYFGPGTRLLVL.

This clone was seen once. V and J are TRBV27 and TRBJ1-5; D not resolved. Trimming removed 6 bases from V and 5 bases from J, with 11 bases in between. The CDR3 runs to 13 residues. Germline V gene lookup returns CDR1 MNHEY and CDR2 SMNVEV (reference sequence). The CDR3 reads CASSLTNHQPQHF. The CDR3, as DNA: TGTGCCAGCAGCCTAACTAACCATCAGCCCCAGCATTTT.

This chain connects TRBV7-3 to TRBJ2-1; possible D gene TRBD1, 6 bases. Germline V CDR1 and CDR2: SGHTA, FQGTGA. The CDR3 is made up of 12 amino acids. V was trimmed by 5 bases and J by 10 bases, leaving 12 bases between them. The CDR3 region is CASSLQGKEQFF. CDR3 DNA sequence: TGTGCCAGCAGCCTACAGGGAAAAGAGCAGTTCTTC.

This clone was observed a handful of times. The chain joins TRBV28 to TRBJ2-3, with TRBD2 matching 10 bases. Germline V gene data show CDR1 as MDHEN and CDR2 as SYDVKM. Losses at the gene ends were 3 bases for V and 0 bases for J; bases not matched to a gene: 3. CDR3 length: 16 residues. The CDR3 spells CASSFRLAGSTDTQYF. Written as DNA, the CDR3 is TGTGCCAGCAGTTTCCGACTAGCGGGCAGCACAGATACGCAGTATTTT.

The rearrangement joins TRBV12-5 to TRBJ2-5; a weak D match, TRBD2 (5 bases). The CDR3 is made up of 14 amino acids. Trimming cost V 7 bases and J 0 bases, with 12 bases left between them. The V gene's germline CDR1 is LGHNT and CDR2 FRNRAP. CDR3 residues: CASALTGYQETQYF. The CDR3 coding sequence is TGTGCTAGTGCCCTTACGGGGTACCAAGAGACCCAGTACTTC. Full variable domain (missing parts from reference TRBV12-5 and TRBJ2-5): DARVTQTPRHKVTEMGQEVTMRCQPILGHNTVFWYRQTMMQGLELLAYFRNRAPLDDSGMPKDRFSAEMPDATLATLKIQPSEPRDSAVYFCASALTGYQETQYFGPGTRLLVL.

The chain combines TRBV27 with TRBJ2-5; a weak D match, TRBD2 (5 bases). V was clipped by 5 bases and J by 11 bases, with 18 bases between them. This CDR3 comprises 13 residues. CDR1 is MNHEY, CDR2 SMNVEV, per germline (reference sequence). The CDR3 region is CASSRTEVKEQYF. The CDR3 DNA is TGTGCCAGCAGTCGGACGGAGGTAAAGGAGCAGTACTTC.

This sequence joins TRBV6-5 and TRBJ2-7, with D unresolved. CDR3 size: 14 residues. Germline CDR1 is MNHEY and CDR2 is SVGAGI. Trimming cost V 2 bases and J 3 bases, with 11 bases left between them. The CDR3 DNA reads TGTGCCAGCAGTTACGCCGATCCAGGCTACGAGCAGTACTTC. Amino acid sequence: CASSYADPGYEQYF.